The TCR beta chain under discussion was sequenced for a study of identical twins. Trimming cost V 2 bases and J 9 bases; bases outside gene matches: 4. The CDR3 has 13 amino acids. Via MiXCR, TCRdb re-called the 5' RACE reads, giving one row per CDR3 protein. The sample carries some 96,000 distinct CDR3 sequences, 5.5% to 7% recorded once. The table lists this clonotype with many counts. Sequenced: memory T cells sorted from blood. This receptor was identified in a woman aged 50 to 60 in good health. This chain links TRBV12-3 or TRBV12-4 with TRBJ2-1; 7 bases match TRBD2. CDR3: CASSLKGGSEQFF. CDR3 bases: TGTGCCAGCAGTTTAAAGGGAGGGAGTGAGCAGTTCTTC.